This T cell receptor (beta chain) stems from a study of blood T cell repertoires in COVID-19. This clone was counted once. The germline V gene encodes CDR1 SEHNR and CDR2 FQNEAQ (reference sequence). V lost 1 base and J lost 5; bases outside the gene matches: 19. This CDR3 is built from 19 residues. As processed by the authors: Reference gene primers were amplified, and this amplification served to estimate nucleated cell counts. The repertoire was sequenced with immunoSEQ multiplex PCR; TCRdb's copy has only in-frame clones and lacks some. From that table come the V and J calls and clone size; the DNA was used to work out D and trimming. Among 65,000 to 70,000 clones listed, approximately 86% were seen once. Seattle-derived patients entered the study during active infection and were followed longitudinally.

The rearrangement links TRBV7-9 to TRBJ2-7; 8 positions match TRBD1. The receptor was isolated from a man aged 40-49 years with COVID-19, enrolled during active disease. The specimen sequenced was peripheral blood. As DNA, the CDR3 is TGTGCCAGCAGCTTAGGGTGGACAGGGAGTGGGATAATTTTGGACGAGCAGTACTTC. It encodes CASSLGWTGSGIILDEQYF. Full variable domain (missing parts from reference TRBV7-9 and TRBJ2-7): DTGVSQNPRHKITKRGQNVTFRCDPISEHNRLYWYRQTLGQGPEFLTYFQNEAQLEKSRLLSDRFSAERPKGSFSTLEIQRTEQGDSAMYLCASSLGWTGSGIILDEQYFGPGTRLTVT.